This TCR beta chain was recorded in a study of blood T cell repertoires in COVID-19. Study-wide context: Whether acute or convalescent, the COVID-19 samples came from the United States, Italy and Spain. PBMCs, B-cell-depleted T cells, or T cells provided the cDNA or gDNA that made up the material.

The CDR3 has 14 residues. V dropped 4 bases and J dropped 2 bases, with 10 bases sitting between them. CDR1 is MNHEY, CDR2 SVGAGI, per germline. Authors' methods: Reference gene primer amplification gave nucleated cell count estimates. The method was immunoSEQ multiplex PCR; TCRdb's version includes in-frame clones alone and lacks a portion of them. V and J calls and clone size are those listed in that table; D and trimming were worked out from the DNA. The sample lists about 190,000 clones; nearly 90% were seen once. Specimen: peripheral blood. J is TRBJ2-3 and V is TRBV6-5, with D uncertain. This TCR was sampled from a man aged 50 to 59 with acute or convalescent COVID-19. This CDR3 is CASSSPAVTDTQYF. The CDR3 coding sequence is TGTGCCAGCAGTTCCCCGGCGGTCACAGATACGCAGTATTTT.